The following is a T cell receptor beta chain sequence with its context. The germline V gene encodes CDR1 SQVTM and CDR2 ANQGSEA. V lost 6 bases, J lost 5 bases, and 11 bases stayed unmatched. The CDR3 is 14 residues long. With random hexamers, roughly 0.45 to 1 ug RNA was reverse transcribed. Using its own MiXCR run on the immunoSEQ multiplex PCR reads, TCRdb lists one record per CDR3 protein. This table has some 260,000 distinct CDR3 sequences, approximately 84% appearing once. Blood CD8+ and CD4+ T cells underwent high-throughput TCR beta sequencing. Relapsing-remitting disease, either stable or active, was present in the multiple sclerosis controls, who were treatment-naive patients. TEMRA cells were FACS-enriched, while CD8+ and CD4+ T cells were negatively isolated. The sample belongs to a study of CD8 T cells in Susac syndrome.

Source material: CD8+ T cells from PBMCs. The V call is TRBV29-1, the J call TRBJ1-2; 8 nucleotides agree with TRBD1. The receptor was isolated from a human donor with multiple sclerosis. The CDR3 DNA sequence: TGCAGCGTGCCCGGACAGGGTCCCCCTTATGGCTACACCTTC. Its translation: CSVPGQGPPYGYTF.